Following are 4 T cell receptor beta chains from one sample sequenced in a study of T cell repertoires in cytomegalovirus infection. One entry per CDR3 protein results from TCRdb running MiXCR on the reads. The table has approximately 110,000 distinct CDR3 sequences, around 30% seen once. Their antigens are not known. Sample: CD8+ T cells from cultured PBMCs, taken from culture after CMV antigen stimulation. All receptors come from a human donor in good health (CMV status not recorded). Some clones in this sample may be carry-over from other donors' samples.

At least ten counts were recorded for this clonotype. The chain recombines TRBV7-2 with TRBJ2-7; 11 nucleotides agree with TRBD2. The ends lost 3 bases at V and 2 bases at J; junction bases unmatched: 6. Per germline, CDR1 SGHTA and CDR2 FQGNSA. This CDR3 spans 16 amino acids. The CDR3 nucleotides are TGTGCCAGCAGCTTCGCTATGGGACTAGCGGCCTACGAGCAGTACTTC. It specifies CASSFAMGLAAYEQYF.

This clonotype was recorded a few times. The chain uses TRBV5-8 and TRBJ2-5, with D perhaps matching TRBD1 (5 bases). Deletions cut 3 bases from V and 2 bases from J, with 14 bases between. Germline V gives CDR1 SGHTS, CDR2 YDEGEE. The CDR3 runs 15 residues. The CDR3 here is CASSWGRAPQETQYF. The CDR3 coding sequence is TGTGCCAGCAGCTGGGGCAGGGCCCCGCAAGAGACCCAGTACTTC.

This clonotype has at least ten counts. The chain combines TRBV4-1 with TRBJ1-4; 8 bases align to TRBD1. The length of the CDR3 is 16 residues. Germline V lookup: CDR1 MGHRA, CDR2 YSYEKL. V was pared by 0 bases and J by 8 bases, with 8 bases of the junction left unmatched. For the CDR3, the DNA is TGCGCCAGCAGCCAAGATCCTCGGACAGGGAGAGAAAAACTGTTTTTT. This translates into CASSQDPRTGREKLFF.

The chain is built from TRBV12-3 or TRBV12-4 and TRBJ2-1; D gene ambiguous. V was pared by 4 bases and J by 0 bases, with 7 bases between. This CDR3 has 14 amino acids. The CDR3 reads CASSSTSSYNEQFF. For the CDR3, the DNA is TGTGCCAGCAGTTCGACGAGCTCCTACAATGAGCAGTTCTTC.